The 19 T cell receptor beta chains in this list originate from one sample, sequenced in a study of blood T cell repertoires in COVID-19. The table came from immunoSEQ multiplex PCR; TCRdb's copy has only in-frame clones and leaves some out. The sample lists around 70,000 clones, about nine tenths occurring once. The sequenced sample consisted of peripheral blood. The receptors here all came from a woman of 80 years or more with active or convalescent COVID-19.

This chain links TRBV6-5 with TRBJ2-7, with TRBD2 matching 7 bases. The CDR3 length is 16 residues. CDR1 and CDR2 from the germline V gene are MNHEY and SVGAGI. V shed 0 bases and J 0 bases; nucleotides not matched to a gene: 5. Here the CDR3 DNA reads TGTGCCAGCAGTTACTCTAGAAGCGGGGTCTCCTACGAGCAGTACTTC. Translating gives CASSYSRSGVSYEQYF.

This clone has more than one count but fewer than ten. J is TRBJ1-3 and V is TRBV6-6; 7 bases map to TRBD1. Germline V gene lookup returns CDR1 MNHNY and CDR2 SVGAGI (reference sequence). The CDR3 consists of 16 residues. The trim removed 4 bases at V and 4 bases at J, leaving 10 bases unmatched. CDR3 region: CASSSLTGVGGNTIYF. CDR3 sequence (DNA): TGTGCCAGCAGTTCCCTTACAGGGGTAGGGGGAAACACCATATATTTT.

This chain connects TRBV19 to TRBJ1-2; maybe TRBD1 (6 bases). Trimming took 6 bases from V and 7 from J, leaving 18 bases between them. Germline CDR1 LNHDA, CDR2 SQIVND (reference sequence). The CDR3 length is 14 residues. The CDR3 region is CASSSTGLGFGYTF. The CDR3 DNA follows: TGTGCCAGTAGCAGTACAGGGTTGGGGTTTGGCTACACCTTC.

In its sample, this clone was seen a few times. V is TRBV16 and J is TRBJ1-2; 9 bases agree with TRBD1. Losses at the gene ends were 6 bases for V and 8 bases for J; bases not matched to a gene: 10. CDR3 size: 14 residues. Germline-derived CDR1 and CDR2 are KGHSY and FQNENV. Here the CDR3 DNA reads TGTGCCAGCAGACCTACCGGGGACAGGGAGGGCTACACCTTC. Translating gives CASRPTGDREGYTF. Supplemented by reference TRBV16 and TRBJ1-2, the full variable domain reads GEEVAQTPKHLVRGEGQKAKLYCAPIKGHSYVFWYQQVLKNEFKFLISFQNENVFDETGMPKERFSAKCLPNSPCSLEIQATKLEDSAVYFCASRPTGDREGYTFGSGTRLTVV.

The rearrangement links TRBV2 to TRBJ1-6, with D uncertain. Germline V CDR1 and CDR2: SNHLY, FYNNEI. The CDR3 totals 15 residues. V was pared by 4 bases and J by 7 bases, with 14 bases between. CDR3 residues: CASSGEWPGNSPLHF. As DNA, the CDR3 is TGTGCCAGCAGTGGAGAATGGCCCGGGAATTCACCCCTCCACTTT.

The chain combines TRBV10-3 with TRBJ1-2; a weak D match, TRBD1 (5 bases). The V end lost 7 bases, the J end lost 4 bases, and 16 bases lay between the germline ends. The CDR3 contains 14 residues. Germline V gene data show CDR1 as ENHRY and CDR2 as SYGVKD. DNA for the CDR3: TGTGCCATCACCCCGGCAGGGAGGAGCTATGGCTACACCTTC. This sequence encodes CAITPAGRSYGYTF.

The chain joins TRBV28 to TRBJ1-4; D not certain. The CDR3 covers 14 residues. The V gene's germline CDR1 is MDHEN and CDR2 SYDVKM. The V end was cut by 7 bases, the J end by 8 bases, with 17 bases between. The CDR3: CASKGERRWEKLFF. CDR3 DNA sequence: TGTGCCAGCAAAGGAGAACGACGGTGGGAAAAACTGTTTTTT.

This chain connects TRBV27 to TRBJ1-2; TRBD1 matches 11 bases. Germline lookup yields CDR1 MNHEY and CDR2 SMNVEV (reference sequence). After removal of 8 bases from V and 4 bases from J, the junction contained 9 bases not matched to a gene. The CDR3 sequence is 15 residues long. CDR3 amino acids: CASRTGGASGYGYTF. CDR3 coding DNA: TGTGCCAGCCGGACAGGGGGCGCTTCGGGCTATGGCTACACCTTC.

The sample holds one count of this clone. V gene TRBV7-6 combines with J gene TRBJ2-2; possible D gene TRBD1, 6 bases. The CDR3 length is 16 residues. V lost 0 bases and J lost 5, with 13 bases in between. CDR1 is SGHVS, CDR2 FNYEAQ, per germline. CDR3 sequence: CASSLAQGLRTGELFF. DNA for the CDR3: TGTGCCAGCAGCTTAGCGCAGGGGTTACGGACCGGGGAGCTGTTTTTT. Full variable domain (missing parts from reference TRBV7-6 and TRBJ2-2): GAGVSQSPRYKVTKRGQDVALRCDPISGHVSLYWYRQALGQGPEFLTYFNYEAQQDKSGLPNDRFSAERPEGSISTLTIQRTEQRDSAMYRCASSLAQGLRTGELFFGEGSRLTVL.

The chain uses TRBV27 and TRBJ2-2; TRBD1 matches at 12 bases. The CDR3 is 19 residues long. Germline V lookup: CDR1 MNHEY, CDR2 SMNVEV (reference sequence). Losses at the gene ends were 1 base for V and 3 bases for J; bases not matched to a gene: 9. CDR3 nucleotide sequence: TGTGCCAGCAGTTTATTAGTTTCCGGGACAGGGGGCGACACCGGGGAGCTGTTTTTT. Its translation is CASSLLVSGTGGDTGELFF.

J is TRBJ2-6 and V is TRBV7-8, with D maybe TRBD2 (6 bases). Trimming took 4 bases from V and 1 from J, leaving 8 bases between them. The CDR3 length is 15 residues. CDR1 and CDR2 (germline): SGHVS, FQNEAQ. DNA of the CDR3: TGTGCCAGCAGCTGGGGGGAATCTGGGGCCAACGTCCTGACTTTC. It encodes CASSWGESGANVLTF. Looking up the rest from reference TRBV7-8 and TRBJ2-6 gives the full variable domain: GAGVSQSPRYKVAKRGQDVALRCDPISGHVSLFWYQQALGQGPEFLTYFQNEAQLDKSGLPSDRFFAERPEGSVSTLKIQRTQQEDSAVYLCASSWGESGANVLTFGAGSRLTVL.

This chain uses TRBV5-1 with TRBJ2-7, with 9 bases aligning to TRBD1. The CDR3 is 14 residues long. With 4 bases clipped from V and 2 bases from J, the junction kept 4 bases outside the gene matches. Germline V gene data show CDR1 as SGHRS and CDR2 as YFSETQ. The CDR3: CASSLGQGAYEQYF. As DNA, the CDR3 is TGCGCCAGCAGCCTGGGACAGGGAGCCTACGAGCAGTACTTC.

The V and J genes are TRBV18 and TRBJ2-7; no definite D call. Looked up from germline, CDR1 is KGHSH and CDR2 is LQKENI. The CDR3 has 13 amino acids. Trimming removed 3 bases from V and 3 bases from J, with 9 bases in between. The CDR3 sequence is CASSPGQVYEQYF. CDR3 DNA sequence: TGTGCCAGCTCACCCGGCCAGGTCTACGAGCAGTACTTC.

This sequence joins TRBV19 and TRBJ2-3; the match to TRBD2 covers 11 bases. This CDR3 has 17 residues. V was pared by 7 bases and J by 3 bases, with 12 bases of the junction left unmatched. CDR1 is LNHDA, CDR2 SQIVND, per germline (reference sequence). CDR3 sequence reads: CASTRKVAGGPTDTQYF. The DNA of the CDR3 is TGTGCCAGTACCAGAAAGGTAGCGGGGGGGCCTACAGATACGCAGTATTTT.

The chain has TRBV19 and TRBJ1-5; 8 bases are a match to TRBD1. This CDR3 comprises 16 residues. From germline, CDR1 is LNHDA and CDR2 SQIVND (reference sequence). J gave up 3 bases and V 3 bases, and 7 bases lay outside the gene matches. CDR3 in DNA: TGTGCCAGTAGTATCGGAACAGGGGGACTCAATCAGCCCCAGCATTTT. It yields the protein CASSIGTGGLNQPQHF.

The chain links TRBV7-9 to TRBJ1-2; a weak D match, TRBD1 (6 bases). The ends were cut back, 5 bases at V and 8 bases at J, with 21 bases in the middle. This CDR3 region has 15 residues. Germline CDR1 SEHNR, CDR2 FQNEAQ (reference sequence). The CDR3 DNA is TGTGCCAGCAGCCGAGTAGGGGCAGGGGTTAAAGGCTACACCTTC. Encoded protein: CASSRVGAGVKGYTF.

The CDR3 coding sequence is TGTGCCAGTACTACGCAGGGGACGAACACCGGGGAGCTGTTTTTT. Translated, it gives CASTTQGTNTGELFF. This chain joins TRBV19 and TRBJ2-2; a weak D match, TRBD1 (6 bases). Germline CDR1 and CDR2: LNHDA and SQIVND (reference sequence). V was cut by 7 bases and J by 0 bases, with 12 bases left in between. This CDR3 has 15 residues.

This rearrangement joins TRBV12-2 to TRBJ1-2; no DNA check was done on the table's D call, TRBD1. TRBV12-2 corresponds to a pseudogene. The CDR3 extends over 15 amino acids. The CDR3 sequence is CASRPRQRKDDGYTF. Written as DNA, the CDR3 is TGTGCAAGTCGCCCGAGACAGCGAAAGGATGATGGCTACACCTTC.

The genes are TRBV9 and TRBJ1-1; D is undetermined. CDR1 and CDR2 from the germline V gene are SGDLS and YYNGEE. Trimming removed 0 bases from V and 0 bases from J, with 6 bases in between. The CDR3 sequence is 14 residues long. CDR3 bases: TGTGCCAGCAGCGTAGCCCCAATGAACACTGAAGCTTTCTTT. Encoded protein: CASSVAPMNTEAFF.